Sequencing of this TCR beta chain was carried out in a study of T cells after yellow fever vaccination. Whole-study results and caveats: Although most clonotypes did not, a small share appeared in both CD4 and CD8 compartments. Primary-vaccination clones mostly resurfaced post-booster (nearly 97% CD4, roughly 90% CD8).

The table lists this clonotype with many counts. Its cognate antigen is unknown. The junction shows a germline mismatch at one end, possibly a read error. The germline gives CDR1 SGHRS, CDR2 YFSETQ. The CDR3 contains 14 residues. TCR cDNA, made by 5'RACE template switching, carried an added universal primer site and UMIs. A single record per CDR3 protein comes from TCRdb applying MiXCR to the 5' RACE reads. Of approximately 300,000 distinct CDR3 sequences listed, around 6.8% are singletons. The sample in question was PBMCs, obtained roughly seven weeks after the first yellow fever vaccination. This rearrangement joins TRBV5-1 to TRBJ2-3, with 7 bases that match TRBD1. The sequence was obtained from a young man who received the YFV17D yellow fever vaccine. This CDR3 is CASSTDRGTDTQYF. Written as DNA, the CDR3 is TGTGCCAGCAGCACTGACAGGGGCACAGATACGCAGTATTTT.